Presented here are 13 T cell receptor beta chains from one specimen sequenced in a study of T-cell memory formation after mild COVID-19. TCRdb independently ran MiXCR on the 5' RACE reads; one entry per CDR3 protein. The sample yields about 150,000 distinct CDR3 sequences, around 13% seen once. The sequencing input was PBMCs or a T cell subset sorted from them (not recorded which). The receptors shown here come from an adult woman who had mild COVID-19 (a few samples of this study predate the infection). Cell type and time point are not known.

The rearrangement uses TRBV5-1 and TRBJ2-2, with D possibly TRBD2 on 6 matching bases. The length of the CDR3 is 17 residues. Trimming left V 1 base short and J 2 bases short, with 15 bases between. Germline V gives CDR1 SGHRS, CDR2 YFSETQ. In nucleotides, the CDR3 is TGCGCCAGCAGCTTGAAGACTAGGCAGATAAACACCGGGGAGCTGTTTTTT. Translation gives CASSLKTRQINTGELFF.

The chain joins TRBV12-3 or TRBV12-4 to TRBJ1-1, with D maybe TRBD1 (6 bases). The CDR3 sequence is 11 residues long. Trimming removed 8 bases at V and 5 bases at J, with 9 bases between. The CDR3 protein is CASARGTEAFF. In DNA, the CDR3 is TGTGCCAGCGCCAGGGGTACTGAAGCTTTCTTT.

This chain uses TRBV3-1 with TRBJ2-1; 11 bases map to TRBD2. The ends lost 3 bases at V and 5 bases at J; junction bases unmatched: 3. From germline, CDR1 is LGHDT and CDR2 YNNKEL (reference sequence). The CDR3 spans 15 residues. The CDR3 is CASSHSGGAHNEQFF. For the CDR3, the DNA is TGTGCCAGCAGCCATAGCGGGGGGGCCCACAATGAGCAGTTCTTC.

A few counts support this clonotype. The V gene is TRBV7-2, the J gene TRBJ2-3; D is unclear. From germline, CDR1 is SGHTA and CDR2 FQGNSA. Trimming pared 1 base from V and 0 bases from J, leaving 11 bases between. The CDR3 consists of 16 residues. The CDR3 nucleotides read TGTGCCAGCAGCTTAGTCCTTCGGGCTAGCACAGATACGCAGTATTTT. Protein product: CASSLVLRASTDTQYF.

The chain carries TRBV7-8 and TRBJ2-1; tentatively, D is TRBD2 (7 bases). V gave up 5 bases and J gave up 0 bases, with 14 bases separating them. CDR1 SGHVS and CDR2 FQNEAQ come from the germline V gene. The CDR3 spans 16 residues. The CDR3 here is CASSVTGRVSYNEQFF. In nucleotides, the CDR3 is TGTGCCAGCAGCGTTACAGGGAGGGTCTCCTACAATGAGCAGTTCTTC.

This clonotype was seen a few times. The V call is TRBV19, the J call TRBJ1-5; D is perhaps TRBD1 (6 bases). The V end was cut by 7 bases, the J end by 5 bases, with 21 bases between. CDR1 and CDR2 from the germline V gene are LNHDA and SQIVND (reference sequence). The CDR3 consists of 16 residues. CDR3 coding DNA: TGTGCCAGTACCACGACATCACAGGGTTTCCATCAGCCCCAGCATTTT. It translates to CASTTTSQGFHQPQHF.

This clonotype was recorded a few times. The CDR3 loop is CASSDSAVANTDTQYF. The CDR3 coding sequence is TGTGCCAGCAGCGATAGCGCGGTAGCTAACACAGATACGCAGTATTTT. The chain recombines TRBV9 with TRBJ2-3, with D perhaps TRBD2 (5 bases). CDR3 length: 16 residues. CDR1 and CDR2 (germline): SGDLS, YYNGEE. V shed 3 bases and J shed 2 bases, with 16 bases lying between them. Combining the CDR3 with reference TRBV9 and TRBJ2-3 gives the whole variable domain DSGVTQTPKHLITATGQRVTLRCSPRSGDLSVYWYQQSLDQGLQFLIQYYNGEERAKGNILERFSAQQFPDLHSELNLSSLELGDSALYFCASSDSAVANTDTQYFGPGTRLTVL.

This clonotype has a handful of counts. V and J are TRBV20-1 and TRBJ2-7, with D possibly TRBD2 on 5 matching bases. The CDR3 is 14 residues long. Germline lookup yields CDR1 DFQATT and CDR2 SNEGSKA (reference sequence). Trimming took off 1 base at V and 1 base at J, with 11 bases between the two ends. The CDR3 here is CSARGGLQSYEQYF. CDR3 coding DNA: TGCAGTGCTAGAGGCGGGTTACAATCCTACGAGCAGTACTTC.

The CDR3 nucleotides are TGCAGTGCTAGAGACCTACGCGGCGGTGGCTACACCTTC. Protein: CSARDLRGGGYTF. The rearrangement joins TRBV20-1 to TRBJ1-2; D is ambiguous. CDR3 length: 13 residues. The V gene's germline CDR1 is DFQATT and CDR2 SNEGSKA (reference sequence). The V gene lost 0 bases and the J gene lost 7 bases, with 12 bases spanning the gap.

This chain links TRBV12-3 or TRBV12-4 with TRBJ2-3, with D unresolved. The V end lost 6 bases, the J end lost 1 base, and 5 bases lay between the germline ends. This CDR3 is 12 amino acids long. Here the CDR3 DNA reads TGTGCCAGCAGGTCCCGCACAGATACGCAGTATTTT. Protein sequence: CASRSRTDTQYF.

There are a few counts of this clonotype. The chain links TRBV6-2 or TRBV6-3 to TRBJ2-3, with a weak D call TRBD2 (7 bases). This CDR3 comprises 16 residues. V lost 2 bases to trimming and J lost 1 base, with 13 bases between them. Germline assignment: CDR1 MNHEY and CDR2 SVGEGT. As DNA, the CDR3 is TGTGCCAGCAGTTACGGCGGGGGCTGGGGCACAGATACGCAGTATTTT. This translates into CASSYGGGWGTDTQYF.

This clonotype has only a few counts. CDR3 protein: CATSGGNRGNPKNIQYF. In DNA form, the CDR3 reads TGTGCCACCAGTGGTGGTAATCGCGGGAACCCCAAAAACATTCAGTACTTC. This chain joins TRBV24-1 and TRBJ2-4; D is possibly TRBD2 (6 bases). The CDR3 has 17 amino acids. The V gene lost 5 bases and the J gene lost 2 bases, with 18 bases spanning the gap. The germline V gene has CDR1 KGHDR and CDR2 SFDVKD.

The chain employs TRBV5-1 and TRBJ2-7; 8 positions match TRBD1. The CDR3 is 15 residues long. V dropped 0 bases and J dropped 5; count of bases not matched to a gene: 7. Looked up from germline, CDR1 is SGHRS and CDR2 is YFSETQ. The DNA of the CDR3 is TGCGCCAGCAGCTTGGGGGACAGGCACCCGGACGAGCAGTACTTC. This sequence encodes CASSLGDRHPDEQYF.